Listed here are 7 T cell receptor beta chains from one sample, sequenced in a study of technical replicates of blood from a few donors. Some clones are missing from TCRdb's copy, which holds only in-frame ones; the method was immunoSEQ multiplex PCR. This table holds around 80,000 clones, roughly nine tenths found once. Sequenced material: T cells isolated from PBMCs. Receptors were obtained from a human donor in good health.

V is TRBV11-3 and J is TRBJ1-1; tentatively, D is TRBD1 (6 bases). V shed 6 bases and J shed 8 bases, with 19 bases lying between them. This CDR3 has 14 amino acids. Looked up from germline, CDR1 is SGHNT and CDR2 is YENEEA. CDR3 protein: CASSPIQRGGEAFF. DNA of the CDR3: TGTGCCAGCAGTCCAATTCAGAGGGGGGGGGAAGCTTTCTTT.

The chain carries TRBV2 and TRBJ2-7; 7 bases match TRBD2. This CDR3 spans 13 amino acids. Germline CDR1 reads SNHLY; CDR2 reads FYNNEI. The junction had 7 bases not matched to a gene; V was cut back by 7 bases and J by 4 bases. The CDR3 DNA follows: TGTGCCAGCAAAGCGGGAACCCGTTACGAGCAGTACTTC. It specifies CASKAGTRYEQYF.

This clone has only one observation. The V call is TRBV25-1, the J call TRBJ1-5, with no clear D. CDR3 size: 15 residues. V lost 1 base to trimming and J lost 0 bases, with 7 bases between them. The germline gives CDR1 MGHDK, CDR2 SYGVNS. Written as DNA, the CDR3 is TGTGCCAGCAGTGAATCGACAAGTAGCAATCAGCCCCAGCATTTT. This sequence encodes CASSESTSSNQPQHF.

This chain joins TRBV4-1 and TRBJ1-1, with TRBD1 matching 7 bases. The CDR3 spans 15 residues. After removal of 2 bases from V and 5 bases from J, the junction contained 8 bases not matched to a gene. CDR1 is MGHRA and CDR2 is YSYEKL in the germline V gene. The CDR3 coding sequence is TGCGCCAGCAGCCAATCGGCAGGGGGAGGAACTGAAGCTTTCTTT. The encoded protein is CASSQSAGGGTEAFF.

The chain uses TRBV7-8 and TRBJ1-2; 8 nucleotides agree with TRBD1. Germline CDR1 is SGHVS and CDR2 is FQNEAQ. The CDR3 is made up of 17 amino acids. J was trimmed by 1 base and V by 5 bases; bases with no gene match: 12. The CDR3 reads CASSPGRGRFYNYGYTF. CDR3 bases: TGTGCCAGCAGCCCCGGCAGGGGGCGCTTTTATAACTATGGCTACACCTTC.

J is TRBJ1-1 and V is TRBV7-2, with 9 bases fitting TRBD1. Unmatched junction bases numbered 7, after V lost 1 base and J lost 4 bases. CDR3 size: 16 residues. CDR1 is SGHTA, CDR2 FQGNSA, per germline. CDR3 in amino acids: CASSLGGDRVATEAFF. DNA for the CDR3: TGTGCCAGCAGCTTAGGGGGGGACAGGGTGGCCACTGAAGCTTTCTTT.

This rearrangement joins TRBV5-8 to TRBJ2-3, with TRBD2 as a possible D gene (5 bases). Trimming removed 0 bases at V and 3 bases at J, with 5 bases between. The CDR3 spans 13 residues. Germline V lookup: CDR1 SGHTS, CDR2 YDEGEE. The CDR3 DNA sequence: TGTGCCAGCAGCTTGGCGGGAACAGATACGCAGTATTTT. It specifies CASSLAGTDTQYF. Supplemented by reference TRBV5-8 and TRBJ2-3, the full variable domain reads EAGVTQSPTHLIKTRGQQATLRCSPISGHTSVYWYQQALGLGLQFLLWYDEGEERNRGNFPPRFSGRQFPNYSSELNVNALELEDSALYLCASSLAGTDTQYFGPGTRLTVL.